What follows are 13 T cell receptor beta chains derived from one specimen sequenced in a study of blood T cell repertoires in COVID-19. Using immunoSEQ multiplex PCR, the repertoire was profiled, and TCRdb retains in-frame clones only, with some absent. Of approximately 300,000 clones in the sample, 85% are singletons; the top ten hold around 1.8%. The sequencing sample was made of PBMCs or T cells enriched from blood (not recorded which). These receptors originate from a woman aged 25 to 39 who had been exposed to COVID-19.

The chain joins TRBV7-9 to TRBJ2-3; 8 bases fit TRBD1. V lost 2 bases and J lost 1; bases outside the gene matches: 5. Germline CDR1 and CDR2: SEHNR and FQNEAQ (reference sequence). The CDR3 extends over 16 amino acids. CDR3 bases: TGTGCCAGCAGCTTAACCCCGGGACAGGGCACAGATACGCAGTATTTT. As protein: CASSLTPGQGTDTQYF.

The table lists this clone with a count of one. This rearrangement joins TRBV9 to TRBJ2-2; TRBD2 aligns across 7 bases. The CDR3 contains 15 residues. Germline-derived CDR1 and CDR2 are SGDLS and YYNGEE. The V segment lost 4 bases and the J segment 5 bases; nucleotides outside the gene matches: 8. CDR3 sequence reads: CASSPRAGVTGELFF. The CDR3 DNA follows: TGTGCCAGCAGCCCAAGGGCGGGAGTGACCGGGGAGCTGTTTTTT.

The CDR3 reads CASSAVAGAPYNEQFF. For the CDR3, the DNA is TGTGCCAGCAGCGCCGTAGCGGGAGCCCCCTACAATGAGCAGTTCTTC. The gene calls are TRBV7-9 and TRBJ2-1, with TRBD2 matching over 9 bases. The ends lost 5 bases at V and 2 bases at J; junction bases unmatched: 7. Per germline, CDR1 SEHNR and CDR2 FQNEAQ (reference sequence). The CDR3 has 16 amino acids.

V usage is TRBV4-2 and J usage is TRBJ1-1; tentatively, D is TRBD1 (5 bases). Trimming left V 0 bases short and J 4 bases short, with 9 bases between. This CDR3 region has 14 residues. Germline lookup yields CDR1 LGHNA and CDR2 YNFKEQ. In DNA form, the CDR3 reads TGTGCCAGCAGCCAAGATTGGGGGGGCACTGAAGCTTTCTTT. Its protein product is CASSQDWGGTEAFF.

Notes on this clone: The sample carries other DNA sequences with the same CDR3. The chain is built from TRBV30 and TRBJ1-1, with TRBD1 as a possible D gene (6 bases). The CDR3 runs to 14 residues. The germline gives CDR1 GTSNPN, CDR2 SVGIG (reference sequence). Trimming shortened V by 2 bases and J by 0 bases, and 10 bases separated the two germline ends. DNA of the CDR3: TGTGCCTGGAGTTTGGGACATTTGAACACTGAAGCTTTCTTT. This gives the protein CAWSLGHLNTEAFF.

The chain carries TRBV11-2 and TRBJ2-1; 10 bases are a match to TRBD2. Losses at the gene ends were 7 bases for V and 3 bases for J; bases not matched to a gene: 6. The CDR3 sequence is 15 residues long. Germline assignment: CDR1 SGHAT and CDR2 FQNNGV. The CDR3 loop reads CASKYSGRSYNEQFF. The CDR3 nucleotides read TGTGCCAGCAAATATAGCGGGAGGAGCTACAATGAGCAGTTCTTC. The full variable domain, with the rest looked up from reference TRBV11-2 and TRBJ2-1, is EAGVAQSPRYKIIEKRQSVAFWCNPISGHATLYWYQQILGQGPKLLIQFQNNGVVDDSQLPKDRFSAERLKGVDSTLKIQPAKLEDSAVYLCASKYSGRSYNEQFFGPGTRLTVL.

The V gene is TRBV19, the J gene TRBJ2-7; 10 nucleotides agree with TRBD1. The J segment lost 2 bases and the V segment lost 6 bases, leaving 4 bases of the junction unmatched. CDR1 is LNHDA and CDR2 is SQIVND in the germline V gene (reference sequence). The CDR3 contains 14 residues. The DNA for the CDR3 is TGTGCCAGTAGCGCCGGGACAGGGGCCTACGAGCAGTACTTC. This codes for CASSAGTGAYEQYF. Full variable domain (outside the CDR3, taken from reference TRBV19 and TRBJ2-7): DGGITQSPKYLFRKEGQNVTLSCEQNLNHDAMYWYRQDPGQGLRLIYYSQIVNDFQKGDIAEGYSVSREKKESFPLTVTSAQKNPTAFYLCASSAGTGAYEQYFGPGTRLTVT.

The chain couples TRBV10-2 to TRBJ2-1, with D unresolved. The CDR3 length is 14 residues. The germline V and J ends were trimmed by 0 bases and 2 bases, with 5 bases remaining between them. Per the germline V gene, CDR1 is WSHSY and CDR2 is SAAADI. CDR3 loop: CASSESLAYNEQFF. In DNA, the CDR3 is TGCGCCAGCAGTGAGTCTCTTGCCTACAATGAGCAGTTCTTC.

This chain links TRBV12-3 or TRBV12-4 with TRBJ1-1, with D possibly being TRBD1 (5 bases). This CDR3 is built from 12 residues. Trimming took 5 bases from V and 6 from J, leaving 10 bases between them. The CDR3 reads CASSPGTSEAFF. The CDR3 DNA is TGTGCCAGCAGTCCCGGGACTTCTGAAGCTTTCTTT.

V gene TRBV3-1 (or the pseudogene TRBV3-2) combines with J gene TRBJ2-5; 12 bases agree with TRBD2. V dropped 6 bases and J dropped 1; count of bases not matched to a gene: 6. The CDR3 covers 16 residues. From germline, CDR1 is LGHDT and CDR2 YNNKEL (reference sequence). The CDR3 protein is CASRLTSGGLQETQYF. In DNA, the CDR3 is TGTGCCAGCAGGTTGACTAGCGGGGGCCTCCAAGAGACCCAGTACTTC.

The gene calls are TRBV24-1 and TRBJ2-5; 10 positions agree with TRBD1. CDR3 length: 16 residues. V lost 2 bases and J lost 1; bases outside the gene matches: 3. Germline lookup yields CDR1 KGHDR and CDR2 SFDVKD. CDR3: CATSDWGTGAQETQYF. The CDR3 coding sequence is TGTGCCACCAGTGATTGGGGGACAGGGGCCCAAGAGACCCAGTACTTC.

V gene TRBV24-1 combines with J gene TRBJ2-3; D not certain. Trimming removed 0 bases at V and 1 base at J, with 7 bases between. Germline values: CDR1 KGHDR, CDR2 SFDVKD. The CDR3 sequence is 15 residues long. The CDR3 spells CATSDLQVGTDTQYF. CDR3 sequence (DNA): TGTGCCACCAGTGATTTGCAGGTCGGCACAGATACGCAGTATTTT.

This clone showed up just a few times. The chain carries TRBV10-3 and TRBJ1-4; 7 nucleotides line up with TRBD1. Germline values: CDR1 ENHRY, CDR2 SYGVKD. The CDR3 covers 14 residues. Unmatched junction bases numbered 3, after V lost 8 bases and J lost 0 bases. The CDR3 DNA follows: TGTGCCATCCGAGGGGGCCCAACTAATGAAAAACTGTTTTTT. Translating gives CAIRGGPTNEKLFF.